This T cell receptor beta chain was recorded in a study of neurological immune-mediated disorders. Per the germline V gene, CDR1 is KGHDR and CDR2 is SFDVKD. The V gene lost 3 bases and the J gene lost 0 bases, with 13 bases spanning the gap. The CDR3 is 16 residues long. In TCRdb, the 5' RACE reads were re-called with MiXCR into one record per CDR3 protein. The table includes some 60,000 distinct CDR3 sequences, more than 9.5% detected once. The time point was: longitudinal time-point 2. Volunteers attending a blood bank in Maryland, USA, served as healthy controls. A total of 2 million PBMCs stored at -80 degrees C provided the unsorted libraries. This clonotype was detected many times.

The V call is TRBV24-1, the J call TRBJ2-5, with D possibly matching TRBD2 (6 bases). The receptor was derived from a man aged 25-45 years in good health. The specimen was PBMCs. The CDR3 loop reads CATSDLRTMYQETQYF. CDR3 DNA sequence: TGTGCCACCAGTGATCTCCGGACTATGTACCAAGAGACCCAGTACTTC.